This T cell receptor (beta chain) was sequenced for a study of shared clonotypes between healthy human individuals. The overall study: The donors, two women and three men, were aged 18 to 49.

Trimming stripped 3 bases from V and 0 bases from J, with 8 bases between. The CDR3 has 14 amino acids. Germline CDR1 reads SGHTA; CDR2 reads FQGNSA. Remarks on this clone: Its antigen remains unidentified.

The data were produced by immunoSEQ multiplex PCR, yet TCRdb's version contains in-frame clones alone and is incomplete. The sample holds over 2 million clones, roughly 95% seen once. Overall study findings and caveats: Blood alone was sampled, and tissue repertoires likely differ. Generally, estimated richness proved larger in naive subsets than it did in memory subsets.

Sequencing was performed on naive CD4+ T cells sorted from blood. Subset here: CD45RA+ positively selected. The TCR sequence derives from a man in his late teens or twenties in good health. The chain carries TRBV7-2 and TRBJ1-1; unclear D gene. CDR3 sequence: CASSFSGMNTEAFF. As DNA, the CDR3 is TGTGCCAGCAGCTTTTCCGGAATGAACACTGAAGCTTTCTTT.